This TCR beta chain was sequenced in a study of blood T cell repertoires in COVID-19. Across the study: The United States, Italy and Spain were the sources of the acute and convalescent COVID-19 samples.

Repertoires were generated with immunoSEQ multiplex PCR, while TCRdb's copy carries only in-frame clones and drops some. This table holds more than 130,000 clones, approximately 90% found once. CDR3 size: 20 residues. Trimming took off 2 bases at V and 0 bases at J, with 20 bases between the two ends. Germline CDR1 reads MNHEY; CDR2 reads SVGEGT. This chain uses TRBV6-2 or TRBV6-3 with TRBJ1-6, with D possibly TRBD1 on 6 matching bases. The TCR was taken from a woman aged 40 to 50 with acute or convalescent COVID-19. Sequencing used peripheral blood. The CDR3 is CASSYTTDHGQSSYNSPLHF. In DNA form, the CDR3 reads TGTGCCAGCAGTTACACTACGGACCACGGACAGAGCTCCTATAATTCACCCCTCCACTTT.